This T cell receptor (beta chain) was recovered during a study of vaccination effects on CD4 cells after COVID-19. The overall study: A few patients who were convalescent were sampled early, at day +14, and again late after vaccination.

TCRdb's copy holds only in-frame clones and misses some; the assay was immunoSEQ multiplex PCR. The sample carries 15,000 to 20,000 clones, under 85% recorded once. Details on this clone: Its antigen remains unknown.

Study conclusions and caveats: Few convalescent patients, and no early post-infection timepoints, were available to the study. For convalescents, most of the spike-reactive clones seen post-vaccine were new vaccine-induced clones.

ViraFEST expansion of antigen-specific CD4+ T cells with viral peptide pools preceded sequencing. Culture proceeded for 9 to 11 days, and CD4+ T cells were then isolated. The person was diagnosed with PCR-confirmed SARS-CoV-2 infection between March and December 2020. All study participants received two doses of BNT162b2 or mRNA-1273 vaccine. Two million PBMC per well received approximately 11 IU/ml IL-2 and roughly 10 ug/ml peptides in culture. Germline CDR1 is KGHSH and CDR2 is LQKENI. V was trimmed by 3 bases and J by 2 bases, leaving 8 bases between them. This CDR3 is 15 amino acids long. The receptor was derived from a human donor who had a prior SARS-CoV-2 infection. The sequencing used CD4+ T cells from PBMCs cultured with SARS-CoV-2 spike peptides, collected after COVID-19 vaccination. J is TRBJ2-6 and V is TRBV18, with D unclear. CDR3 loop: CASSPLETGANVLTF. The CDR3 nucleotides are TGTGCCAGCTCACCCCTCGAGACTGGGGCCAACGTCCTGACTTTC.